This T cell receptor (beta chain) was documented in a study of T-cell memory formation after mild COVID-19. The V gene's germline CDR1 is DFQATT and CDR2 SNEGSKA (reference sequence). The V and J ends lost 6 bases and 4 bases respectively, with 18 bases between them. There are 14 residues in the CDR3. TCRdb re-derived calls from the 5' RACE reads in MiXCR, one entry per CDR3 protein. The repertoire holds hundreds of thousands of distinct CDR3 sequences, with roughly 15% as singletons. The TCR comes from a man aged 18 to 29 who had mild COVID-19 (a few samples of this study predate the infection). Cell type and time point are not known. The V call is TRBV20-1, the J call TRBJ1-2; D gene ambiguous. What was sequenced was PBMCs or a T cell subset sorted from them (not recorded which). The chain's CDR3 is CSALVAATGYGYTF. DNA of the CDR3: TGCAGTGCCCTGGTGGCCGCAACGGGCTATGGCTACACCTTC.